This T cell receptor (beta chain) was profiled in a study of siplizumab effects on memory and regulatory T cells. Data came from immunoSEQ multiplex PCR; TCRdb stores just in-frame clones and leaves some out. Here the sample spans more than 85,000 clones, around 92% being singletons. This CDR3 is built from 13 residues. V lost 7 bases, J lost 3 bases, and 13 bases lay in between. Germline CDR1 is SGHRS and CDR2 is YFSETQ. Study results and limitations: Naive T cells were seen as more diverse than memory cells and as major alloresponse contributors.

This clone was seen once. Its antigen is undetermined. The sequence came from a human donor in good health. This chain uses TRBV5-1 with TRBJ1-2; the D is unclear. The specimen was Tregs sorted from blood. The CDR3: CASRLVGDYGYTF. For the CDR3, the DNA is TGCGCCAGCCGTTTGGTGGGTGACTATGGCTACACCTTC.